This T cell receptor (beta chain) emerged from a study of CD8+ T cells in alopecia areata. On this clone itself: Its antigen remains unidentified. The sample has other DNA sequences that encode this CDR3 too.

There are 12 residues in the CDR3. CDR1 is SQVTM, CDR2 ANQGSEA, per germline. V gave up 4 bases and J gave up 0 bases, with 7 bases separating them. Study results and limitations: More clonal than normal scalp was lesional scalp, particularly alopecia totalis/universalis. Unlike in mice, where it was clearer, TCR sharing across patients was less clear, possibly HLA-related.

The sequencing template was cDNA reverse transcribed from extracted RNA. Some clones are missing from TCRdb's copy, which holds only in-frame ones; the method was immunoSEQ multiplex PCR. The sample carries approximately 120,000 clones, 45% to 50% recorded once. The sample taken for sequencing was NKG2D-low CD8+ T cells sorted from blood. The sequence derives from a human donor with alopecia areata. The chain joins TRBV29-1 to TRBJ2-7; D unresolved. The DNA for the CDR3 is TGCAGCGTTGTGGGTATCTCCTACGAGCAGTACTTC. Amino acids: CSVVGISYEQYF.